This T cell receptor beta chain was captured in a study of cytomegalovirus exposure and HLA in healthy donors. General observations from the study: A later analysis reportedly found fewer N-insertions in an Asian-associated ancestry cluster than the approximately 700-donor mean. TCR beta sequences reportedly predicted most subjects' HLA-A and HLA-B alleles accurately.

This CDR3 comprises 16 residues. Trimming took 2 bases from V and 2 from J; bases not matched to a gene: 7. Germline assignment: CDR1 SGHVS and CDR2 FNYEAQ. PCR primers comprised 60 Vbeta and 13 Jbeta primers. Only in-frame clones appear in the TCRdb table, and some are missing; sequencing was by immunoSEQ multiplex PCR. The table includes about 140,000 clones, approximately 77% detected once. Regarding this clone: Its matching antigen is unknown.

This TCR came from a woman in her 40s in good health and CMV-seronegative. Input material: PBMCs. The chain is built from TRBV7-6 and TRBJ1-1; 8 nucleotides align to TRBD1. The CDR3 sequence: CASSLFSSGGNTEAFF. CDR3 DNA sequence: TGTGCCAGCAGCTTATTCTCCTCAGGGGGCAACACTGAAGCTTTCTTT.